This T cell receptor (beta chain) was sequenced for a study of cytomegalovirus exposure and HLA in healthy donors. Some clones are missing from TCRdb's copy, which holds only in-frame ones; the method was immunoSEQ multiplex PCR. The sample lists 35,000 to 40,000 clones, approximately 92% seen once, with 2.5% to 4% in the top ten. The V gene lost 6 bases and the J gene lost 0 bases, with 7 bases spanning the gap. Looked up from germline, CDR1 is SGHAT and CDR2 is FQNNGV. CDR3 size: 13 residues. The chain recombines TRBV11-2 with TRBJ2-3; D call uncertain. The TCR originated in a man aged 18 to 29 in good health and CMV-seronegative. The sequenced sample consisted of PBMCs. Here the CDR3 reads CASSPGSTDTQYF. Written as DNA, the CDR3 is TGTGCCAGCAGTCCAGGCAGCACAGATACGCAGTATTTT. Filled out from reference TRBV11-2 and TRBJ2-3, the complete variable domain reads EAGVAQSPRYKIIEKRQSVAFWCNPISGHATLYWYQQILGQGPKLLIQFQNNGVVDDSQLPKDRFSAERLKGVDSTLKIQPAKLEDSAVYLCASSPGSTDTQYFGPGTRLTVL.